A selection of T cell receptor beta chains follows, all from one sample in a study of patients and donors after allogeneic stem cell transplantation. TCRdb reprocessed the RT-PCR reads with MiXCR, giving one entry per CDR3 protein. This sample has approximately 250,000 distinct CDR3 sequences, with around 14% found just once. Sequenced input: blood, either unsorted or a sorted T cell fraction (not recorded which). The origin of the receptors is a human donor who was either an allogeneic HSCT recipient or a stem cell or donor lymphocyte infusion donor (not recorded which). It is not recorded whose cells these are; they may come from a transplant donor. Both conserved end residues are part of each CDR3. A D gene is named only where the DNA matches it firmly. Size is stated for part of the rows, as once, few or many counts, or as a class when the clone is expanded.

clone_size j_call v_call d_call cdr3_aa cdr3_nt
NA TRBJ1-3 TRBV2 NA CASTLNPGTGNTTYF TGTGCCAGCACCCTCAACCCAGGGACTGGAAACACCACATATTTT
NA TRBJ2-1 TRBV6-2/TRBV6-3 TRBD2 CASSYRLAGGPQEQFF TGTGCCAGCAGTTACCGACTAGCGGGGGGGCCGCAAGAGCAGTTCTTC
few TRBJ2-7 TRBV5-1 TRBD2 CASSLTGASGNYEQYF TGCGCCAGCAGCCTGACTGGGGCTAGCGGGAACTACGAGCAGTACTTC
few TRBJ2-7 TRBV18 NA CASSPQTGTYEQYF TGTGCCAGCTCACCACAGACAGGTACCTACGAGCAGTACTTC
NA TRBJ2-5 TRBV5-4 NA CASSMDSLETQYF TGTGCCAGCAGCATGGACAGCCTAGAGACCCAGTACTTC
many TRBJ2-3 TRBV19 NA CASSGDGGSTDTQYF TGTGCCAGTAGTGGGGACGGCGGGAGCACAGATACGCAGTATTTT
NA TRBJ1-6 TRBV25-1 NA CASSQVRVNSPLHF TGTGCCAGCAGTCAAGTGAGAGTTAATTCACCCCTCCACTTT
few TRBJ2-7 TRBV5-1 NA CASSGGGRDEQYF TGCGCCAGCAGCGGCGGTGGGCGGGACGAGCAGTACTTC
few TRBJ2-1 TRBV12-3/TRBV12-4 TRBD1 CASSKSGTGLNEQFF TGTGCCAGCAGTAAATCCGGGACAGGGCTGAATGAGCAGTTCTTC
few TRBJ2-7 TRBV18 NA CASSPQGVSYEQYF TGTGCCAGCTCACCTCAGGGAGTCTCCTACGAGCAGTACTTC
NA TRBJ1-5 TRBV28 NA CASRPGMNQPQHF TGTGCCAGCAGACCAGGGATGAATCAGCCCCAGCATTTT
few TRBJ2-1 TRBV9 NA CASSVVETNEQFF TGTGCCAGCAGCGTAGTCGAGACCAATGAGCAGTTCTTC
NA TRBJ2-3 TRBV5-1 TRBD2 CASSRTSALTNTQYF TGCGCCAGCAGCCGTACTAGCGCACTCACAAATACGCAGTATTTT
many TRBJ1-5 TRBV2 NA CASSPGLAQPQHF TGTGCCAGCAGCCCGGGCCTCGCTCAGCCCCAGCATTTT
few TRBJ1-6 TRBV27 NA CASSPAGVGSPLHF TGTGCCAGCAGTCCCGCGGGTGTCGGTTCACCCCTCCACTTT
many TRBJ2-1 TRBV29-1 NA CSVGAVWDEQFF TGCAGCGTTGGGGCAGTCTGGGATGAGCAGTTCTTC
few TRBJ1-1 TRBV10-3 NA CAITAGVERNTEAFF TGTGCCATCACAGCAGGGGTCGAGAGAAACACTGAAGCTTTCTTT
few TRBJ2-7 TRBV6-1 NA CASRQVSEQYF TGTGCCAGCAGGCAGGTTTCCGAGCAGTACTTC
NA TRBJ1-1 TRBV11-2 NA CASGLVTGNTEAFF TGTGCCAGCGGCTTAGTTACAGGGAACACTGAAGCTTTCTTT
many TRBJ1-1 TRBV27 NA CASSFIGRRDTEAFF TGTGCCAGCAGTTTCATTGGCAGGCGAGACACCGAAGCTTTCTTT
NA TRBJ1-5 TRBV5-8 NA CASSLGQGVGQPQHF TGTGCCAGCAGCTTGGGTCAGGGCGTGGGTCAGCCCCAGCATTTT
few TRBJ1-1 TRBV6-2/TRBV6-3 NA CASSPVGLEGTEAFF TGTGCCAGCAGCCCCGTTGGGCTCGAGGGCACTGAAGCTTTCTTT
many TRBJ1-2 TRBV7-9 NA CASSSKENYGYTF TGTGCCAGCAGCTCCAAAGAGAACTATGGCTACACCTTC
NA TRBJ1-2 TRBV30 NA CAWSLRGGTNYGYTF TGTGCCTGGAGTCTCCGGGGGGGGACGAACTATGGCTACACCTTC
few TRBJ2-3 TRBV6-5 NA CASSYGAGRADTQYF TGTGCCAGCAGTTACGGCGCGGGAAGGGCAGATACGCAGTATTTT
few TRBJ1-2 TRBV6-1 NA CASRITGRRNYGYTF TGTGCCAGCAGAATCACAGGGAGGCGTAACTATGGCTACACCTTC
many TRBJ2-3 TRBV6-1 TRBD1 CASSVRDRVFSSTDTQYF TGTGCCAGCAGTGTAAGGGACAGGGTATTTTCTAGCACAGATACGCAGTATTTT
NA TRBJ2-3 TRBV5-1 TRBD2 CASSLGSSGRMDTQYF TGCGCCAGCAGCTTGGGGAGTAGCGGGAGGATGGATACGCAGTATTTT
many TRBJ2-1 TRBV20-1 TRBD2 CSADGRARGNEQFF TGCAGTGCTGACGGGAGGGCCCGAGGGAATGAGCAGTTCTTC
many TRBJ1-1 TRBV7-2 NA CASSLQRGRMNTEAFF TGTGCCAGCAGCTTACAGCGGGGGAGGATGAACACTGAAGCTTTCTTT
few TRBJ2-3 TRBV6-5 NA CASSSSSAETSTDTQYF TGTGCCAGCAGTTCCTCTTCGGCGGAAACAAGCACAGATACGCAGTATTTT
few TRBJ1-2 TRBV20-1 NA CSARDTPNYGYTF TGCAGTGCTAGAGACACCCCCAACTATGGCTACACCTTC
many TRBJ1-6 TRBV5-5 TRBD1 CASSGTGGPNSPLHF TGTGCCAGCAGCGGAACAGGGGGGCCCAATTCACCCCTCCACTTT
many TRBJ2-7 TRBV11-2 NA CASSLEEFSYEQYF TGTGCCAGCAGCTTAGAGGAGTTTTCCTACGAGCAGTACTTC
NA TRBJ1-5 TRBV7-2 NA CASSFQVGGGSNQPQHF TGTGCCAGCAGCTTTCAGGTCGGGGGCGGTAGCAATCAGCCCCAGCATTTT
few TRBJ1-2 TRBV4-2 NA CASSQERDPNYGYTF TGTGCCAGCAGCCAAGAGAGGGACCCTAACTATGGCTACACCTTC
few TRBJ2-1 TRBV18 TRBD2 CASPREIAGVGEQFF TGTGCCAGCCCGCGTGAAATAGCGGGAGTAGGTGAGCAGTTCTTC
many TRBJ2-7 TRBV12-3/TRBV12-4 NA CASRHTGFYEQYF TGTGCCAGCAGACATACGGGATTCTACGAGCAGTACTTC
NA TRBJ2-1 TRBV4-1 TRBD2 CASSLSGTSANEQFF TGCGCCAGCAGCCTTTCCGGGACTAGTGCCAATGAGCAGTTCTTC
few TRBJ2-3 TRBV4-2 TRBD2 CASSQGGQAGGSYTQYF TGTGCCAGCAGCCAAGGGGGTCAAGCGGGGGGGAGTTATACGCAGTATTTT
NA TRBJ1-1 TRBV4-1 NA CASSPSGARLDTEAFF TGCGCCAGCAGTCCTTCGGGGGCGCGTTTGGACACTGAAGCTTTCTTT
many TRBJ1-1 TRBV12-3/TRBV12-4 NA CASSLGTNTEAFF TGCGCCAGCAGCTTGGGGACGAACACTGAAGCTTTCTTT
NA TRBJ1-2 TRBV5-7 NA CASSRVTGPEGGYTF TGTGCCAGCAGCCGCGTCACAGGTCCCGAGGGTGGCTACACCTTC
few TRBJ2-5 TRBV30 NA CAWMREDVETQYF TGTGCCTGGATGAGGGAAGACGTCGAGACCCAGTACTTC
once TRBJ2-1 TRBV5-6 NA CASRLRVASNEQFF TGTGCCAGCCGCCTTAGGGTGGCAAGCAATGAGCAGTTCTTC
many TRBJ2-3 TRBV29-1 NA CSVRQTSTDTQYF TGCAGCGTTAGACAGACTAGCACAGATACGCAGTATTTT
many TRBJ2-2 TRBV20-1 NA CSAQMPTGELFF TGCAGTGCTCAAATGCCAACCGGGGAGCTGTTTTTT
many TRBJ1-1 TRBV6-1 NA CASRARETGDTEAFF TGTGCCAGCAGGGCCAGGGAGACGGGGGACACTGAAGCTTTCTTT
many TRBJ1-5 TRBV12-3/TRBV12-4 NA CASRRYSNQPQHF TGTGCCAGCAGACGGTATAGCAATCAGCCCCAGCATTTT
NA TRBJ1-1 TRBV7-3 NA CASSDAPGRTEAFF TGTGCCAGCAGCGACGCCCCTGGGAGGACTGAAGCTTTCTTT
NA TRBJ2-6 TRBV5-1 NA CASSLGDLDGANVLTF TGCGCCAGCAGCTTGGGGGATCTAGATGGGGCCAACGTCCTGACTTTC
few TRBJ2-5 TRBV5-1 TRBD2 CASSASTSGPAQETQYF TGCGCCAGCAGCGCCTCGACTAGCGGCCCCGCCCAAGAGACCCAGTACTTC
few TRBJ1-1 TRBV7-2 NA CASSPQTGRGTEAFF TGTGCCAGCAGCCCCCAAACAGGGAGAGGCACTGAAGCTTTCTTT
many TRBJ1-2 TRBV6-1 NA CASTRDNYGYTF TGTGCCAGCACACGGGACAACTATGGCTACACCTTC
NA TRBJ2-7 TRBV6-1 NA CASSGQPDKSYEQYF TGTGCCAGCAGCGGACAGCCCGATAAGTCCTACGAGCAGTACTTC